The T cell receptor (beta chain) under discussion was sequenced for a study of lymphopenia after photon versus proton radiotherapy. Notes on the study in general: Relative stability marked proton patients; photon patients lost diversity and naive cells. Only patients who died were analyzed for survival; proton advantage is unproven. Post-nadir diversity loss with photons came from oligoclonal expansion, particularly CD8+ Temra cells.

The V end lost 6 bases, the J end lost 5 bases, and 14 bases lay between the germline ends. The CDR3 runs 14 residues. The germline V gene encodes CDR1 SNHLY and CDR2 FYNNEI. Only in-frame clones appear in the TCRdb table, and some are missing; sequencing was by immunoSEQ multiplex PCR. The table lists fewer than 50,000 clones, 65% to 90% of them singletons. Of note for this clone: The target antigen is unknown.

The V gene is TRBV2, the J gene TRBJ1-5; D remains ambiguous. This TCR was recovered from a man aged 35 to 55 with gastric cancer. Specimen: peripheral blood, collected from a patient treated with photon-based radiotherapy. CDR3 DNA sequence: TGTGCCAGCAGCGACAAGTTTAGGGATCAGCCCCAGCATTTT. Translating it yields CASSDKFRDQPQHF.